Listed below are T cell receptor beta chains from one sample, sequenced in a study of OX40 agonist ivuxolimab in advanced cancers. Produced via immunoSEQ multiplex PCR; TCRdb's table is partial and in-frame only. The sample has 45,000 to 60,000 clones; around 85% are singletons. The starting material was CD4+ or CD8+ T cells sorted from blood, obtained in a trial of the OX40 agonist ivuxolimab. The receptors here all came from an adult with an advanced solid tumor such as melanoma, head and neck, liver or kidney cancer. Both conserved end residues are part of each CDR3. Fields, in order: V gene, D gene, clone size, J gene, CDR3 protein, CDR3 DNA. A D gene is named only where the DNA matches it firmly. The size of a clone is reported for some rows only, either as once, few or many, or as a class for expanded clones.

v_gene: TRBV5-4
d_gene: -
abundance: -
j_gene: TRBJ1-2
CDR3aa: CASSPEPDRPYGYTF
CDR3nt: TGTGCCAGCAGCCCCGAACCAGACAGGCCCTATGGCTACACCTTC

v_gene: TRBV5-1
d_gene: -
abundance: -
j_gene: TRBJ1-2
CDR3aa: CASSWSNYGYTF
CDR3nt: TGCGCCAGCAGCTGGAGTAACTATGGCTACACCTTC

v_gene: TRBV6-5
d_gene: -
abundance: -
j_gene: TRBJ1-2
CDR3aa: CASRRDGNYGYTF
CDR3nt: TGTGCCAGCAGACGTGACGGAAACTATGGCTACACCTTC

v_gene: TRBV18
d_gene: TRBD2
abundance: once
j_gene: TRBJ2-3
CDR3aa: CASSLGAGPSTDTQYF
CDR3nt: TGTGCCAGCTCACTCGGAGCGGGGCCTAGCACAGATACGCAGTATTTT

v_gene: TRBV5-6
d_gene: -
abundance: -
j_gene: TRBJ2-6
CDR3aa: CASKGVAGANVLTF
CDR3nt: TGTGCCAGCAAGGGGGTAGCTGGGGCCAACGTCCTGACTTTC

v_gene: TRBV5-4
d_gene: -
abundance: -
j_gene: TRBJ2-7
CDR3aa: CASSFPGPSSYEQYF
CDR3nt: TGTGCCAGCAGCTTTCCGGGGCCGAGCTCCTACGAGCAGTACTTC

v_gene: TRBV27
d_gene: -
abundance: -
j_gene: TRBJ2-6
CDR3aa: CASTSIVPSGANVLTF
CDR3nt: TGTGCCAGCACCTCGATTGTCCCCTCTGGGGCCAACGTCCTGACTTTC

v_gene: TRBV11-2
d_gene: -
abundance: -
j_gene: TRBJ1-1
CDR3aa: CASSLGRLMNTEAFF
CDR3nt: TGTGCCAGCAGCCTAGGACGTCTAATGAACACTGAAGCTTTCTTT

v_gene: TRBV5-1
d_gene: -
abundance: -
j_gene: TRBJ2-3
CDR3aa: CASSLDSSTDTQYF
CDR3nt: TGCGCCAGCAGCTTGGACAGCAGCACAGATACGCAGTATTTT

v_gene: TRBV7-9
d_gene: TRBD1
abundance: -
j_gene: TRBJ1-2
CDR3aa: CASSPTGGYGYTF
CDR3nt: TGTGCCAGCAGCCCTACAGGGGGCTATGGCTACACCTTC

v_gene: TRBV9
d_gene: -
abundance: -
j_gene: TRBJ1-4
CDR3aa: CASSKLLNEKLFF
CDR3nt: TGTGCCAGCAGCAAGCTACTAAATGAAAAACTGTTTTTT

v_gene: TRBV5-1
d_gene: -
abundance: -
j_gene: TRBJ1-3
CDR3aa: CASSLKGIGHTIYF
CDR3nt: TGCGCCAGCAGCTTGAAGGGTATCGGCCACACCATATATTTT

v_gene: TRBV2
d_gene: -
abundance: -
j_gene: TRBJ1-6
CDR3aa: CASRDLNSPLHF
CDR3nt: TGTGCCAGCCGGGACCTTAATTCACCCCTCCACTTT

v_gene: TRBV5-4
d_gene: TRBD1
abundance: -
j_gene: TRBJ1-6
CDR3aa: CASSWKTGNSPLHF
CDR3nt: TGTGCCAGCAGCTGGAAGACAGGGAATTCACCCCTCCACTTT

v_gene: TRBV6-5
d_gene: -
abundance: -
j_gene: TRBJ1-6
CDR3aa: CASSYSPEGGRSPLHF
CDR3nt: TGTGCCAGCAGTTACTCGCCCGAGGGGGGCAGGTCACCCCTCCACTTT

v_gene: TRBV19
d_gene: -
abundance: -
j_gene: TRBJ1-4
CDR3aa: CASRMQYSLQTKLFF
CDR3nt: TGTGCCAGTAGAATGCAGTACAGCCTTCAAACAAAACTGTTTTTT

v_gene: TRBV6-6
d_gene: -
abundance: -
j_gene: TRBJ2-7
CDR3aa: CASSYETREQYF
CDR3nt: TGTGCCAGCAGTTACGAAACGCGGGAGCAGTACTTC

v_gene: TRBV25-1
d_gene: -
abundance: -
j_gene: TRBJ1-1
CDR3aa: CASSEFHSSRNTEAFF
CDR3nt: TGTGCCAGCAGTGAATTTCACAGTTCGCGTAACACTGAAGCTTTCTTT

v_gene: TRBV7-2
d_gene: -
abundance: -
j_gene: TRBJ1-5
CDR3aa: CASSLALGYSNQPQHF
CDR3nt: TGTGCCAGCAGCTTAGCGTTAGGGTATAGCAATCAGCCCCAGCATTTT

v_gene: TRBV5-4
d_gene: -
abundance: -
j_gene: TRBJ2-2
CDR3aa: CASSLGYSPTGRTGELFF
CDR3nt: TGTGCCAGCAGCTTGGGATACAGCCCGACAGGGAGGACCGGGGAGCTGTTTTTT

v_gene: TRBV5-1
d_gene: TRBD2
abundance: -
j_gene: TRBJ2-1
CDR3aa: CASSLELAGPRDEQFF
CDR3nt: TGCGCCAGCAGCTTGGAACTAGCGGGGCCCAGGGATGAGCAGTTCTTC

v_gene: TRBV5-1
d_gene: -
abundance: -
j_gene: TRBJ2-7
CDR3aa: CASSSAIGRQSSYEQYF
CDR3nt: TGCGCCAGCAGTTCTGCGATCGGCAGACAAAGCTCCTACGAGCAGTACTTC

v_gene: TRBV21-1
d_gene: -
abundance: few
j_gene: TRBJ2-7
CDR3aa: CASSKSDRDPSYEQYF
CDR3nt: TGTGCCAGCAGCAAATCGGACAGGGACCCCTCCTACGAGCAGTACTTC

v_gene: TRBV18
d_gene: TRBD1
abundance: -
j_gene: TRBJ1-5
CDR3aa: CASSLEQGAGQPQHF
CDR3nt: TGTGCCAGCTCACTTGAACAGGGGGCTGGTCAGCCCCAGCATTTT

v_gene: TRBV5-4
d_gene: TRBD1
abundance: -
j_gene: TRBJ1-2
CDR3aa: CASSPPGQIVYGYTF
CDR3nt: TGTGCCAGCAGCCCGCCGGGACAGATAGTCTATGGCTACACCTTC

v_gene: TRBV11-2
d_gene: -
abundance: once
j_gene: TRBJ2-3
CDR3aa: CASSLDGRFTDTQYF
CDR3nt: TGTGCCAGCAGCTTAGATGGCAGATTTACAGATACGCAGTATTTT

v_gene: TRBV27
d_gene: TRBD1
abundance: -
j_gene: TRBJ1-1
CDR3aa: CASSPDRGSSGTEAFF
CDR3nt: TGTGCCAGCAGTCCCGACAGGGGATCTTCCGGTACTGAAGCTTTCTTT

v_gene: TRBV6-1
d_gene: -
abundance: -
j_gene: TRBJ2-6
CDR3aa: CAVERSNSGANVLTF
CDR3nt: TGTGCCGTGGAGAGGTCCAACTCTGGGGCCAACGTCCTGACTTTC

v_gene: TRBV1
d_gene: -
abundance: -
j_gene: TRBJ1-6
CDR3aa: CTSSRVPSYNSPLHF
CDR3nt: TGCACCAGCAGCCGGGTTCCCTCCTATAATTCACCCCTCCACTTT

v_gene: TRBV30
d_gene: -
abundance: few
j_gene: TRBJ1-1
CDR3aa: CAYKTGGVVRAFF
CDR3nt: TGTGCCTACAAAACGGGAGGGGTTGTAAGAGCTTTCTTT

v_gene: TRBV5-5
d_gene: -
abundance: -
j_gene: TRBJ2-7
CDR3aa: CASSLVAPYEQYF
CDR3nt: TGTGCCAGCAGCTTGGTTGCCCCCTACGAGCAGTACTTC

v_gene: TRBV28
d_gene: -
abundance: -
j_gene: TRBJ1-1
CDR3aa: CASTRGENEAFF
CDR3nt: TGTGCCAGCACCCGAGGGGAAAATGAAGCTTTCTTT

v_gene: TRBV9
d_gene: -
abundance: -
j_gene: TRBJ2-7
CDR3aa: CASSGPGGDSREQYF
CDR3nt: TGTGCCAGCAGCGGACCCGGGGGGGACAGCCGCGAGCAGTACTTC

v_gene: TRBV28
d_gene: -
abundance: -
j_gene: TRBJ1-1
CDR3aa: CASSPPGAANTEAFF
CDR3nt: TGTGCCAGCAGTCCTCCAGGGGCGGCAAACACTGAAGCTTTCTTT

v_gene: TRBV12-5
d_gene: -
abundance: -
j_gene: TRBJ1-4
CDR3aa: CASGLSWENGKLFF
CDR3nt: TGTGCTAGTGGTTTATCCTGGGAAAACGGAAAACTGTTTTTT

v_gene: TRBV30
d_gene: TRBD1
abundance: once
j_gene: TRBJ2-3
CDR3aa: CAWRDRRTDTQYF
CDR3nt: TGTGCCTGGAGGGACAGGCGTACAGATACGCAGTATTTT

v_gene: TRBV6-6
d_gene: -
abundance: -
j_gene: TRBJ1-1
CDR3aa: CASSYSMRDTEAFF
CDR3nt: TGTGCCAGCAGTTACTCGATGAGGGACACTGAAGCTTTCTTT

v_gene: TRBV7-9
d_gene: -
abundance: -
j_gene: TRBJ2-3
CDR3aa: CASSLRVFGVGTDTQYF
CDR3nt: TGTGCCAGCAGCTTACGGGTTTTTGGGGTGGGCACAGATACGCAGTATTTT

v_gene: TRBV28
d_gene: -
abundance: -
j_gene: TRBJ2-1
CDR3aa: CASSNWQGSDEQFF
CDR3nt: TGTGCCAGCAGTAACTGGCAGGGTAGCGATGAGCAGTTCTTC

v_gene: TRBV18
d_gene: TRBD2
abundance: once
j_gene: TRBJ2-2
CDR3aa: CASSPGLAGLPNTGELFF
CDR3nt: TGTGCCAGCTCACCCGGCCTAGCGGGGCTCCCGAACACCGGGGAGCTGTTTTTT

v_gene: TRBV2
d_gene: -
abundance: -
j_gene: TRBJ1-1
CDR3aa: CASGRAPNTEAFF
CDR3nt: TGTGCCTCAGGTCGGGCACCGAACACTGAAGCTTTCTTT

v_gene: TRBV6-5
d_gene: -
abundance: -
j_gene: TRBJ2-4
CDR3aa: CASSFEGSPIQYF
CDR3nt: TGTGCCAGCAGTTTCGAGGGGTCCCCTATTCAGTACTTC

v_gene: TRBV6-1
d_gene: -
abundance: -
j_gene: TRBJ1-1
CDR3aa: CASTLTENTEAFF
CDR3nt: TGTGCCAGCACACTGACAGAGAACACTGAAGCTTTCTTT

v_gene: TRBV27
d_gene: -
abundance: -
j_gene: TRBJ2-3
CDR3aa: CASSLWGREDTQYF
CDR3nt: TGTGCCAGCAGTTTGTGGGGCAGGGAAGATACGCAGTATTTT

v_gene: TRBV6-5
d_gene: -
abundance: -
j_gene: TRBJ2-2
CDR3aa: CASSTERLYTGELFF
CDR3nt: TGTGCCAGTTCGACGGAGCGGCTTTACACCGGGGAGCTGTTTTTT

v_gene: TRBV10-3
d_gene: TRBD2
abundance: once
j_gene: TRBJ2-2
CDR3aa: CAIRLAGNTGELFF
CDR3nt: TGTGCCATCAGGCTAGCGGGGAACACCGGGGAGCTGTTTTTT

v_gene: TRBV10-3
d_gene: -
abundance: -
j_gene: TRBJ2-2
CDR3aa: CAIRRGERGTGELFF
CDR3nt: TGTGCCATCCGCAGGGGGGAGAGGGGGACCGGGGAGCTGTTTTTT

v_gene: TRBV19
d_gene: -
abundance: once
j_gene: TRBJ1-2
CDR3aa: CASGTGLTNYGYTF
CDR3nt: TGTGCCAGTGGAACAGGACTCACTAACTATGGCTACACCTTC

v_gene: TRBV7-3
d_gene: -
abundance: -
j_gene: TRBJ2-3
CDR3aa: CASRNTDTQYF
CDR3nt: TGTGCCAGCAGAAACACAGATACGCAGTATTTT

v_gene: TRBV12-2
d_gene: -
abundance: -
j_gene: TRBJ2-7
CDR3aa: CASRPPQNPLTVSEQYF
CDR3nt: TGTGCAAGTCGCCCCCCCCAAAACCCCTTAACAGTATCCGAGCAGTACTTC

v_gene: TRBV7-9
d_gene: -
abundance: -
j_gene: TRBJ1-2
CDR3aa: CASSPSGGPNYGYTF
CDR3nt: TGTGCCAGCAGCCCGAGTGGGGGGCCTAACTATGGCTACACCTTC

v_gene: TRBV2
d_gene: -
abundance: once
j_gene: TRBJ1-1
CDR3aa: CASSVDGTYTEAFF
CDR3nt: TGTGCCAGCAGTGTTGACGGGACCTACACTGAAGCTTTCTTT

v_gene: TRBV5-1
d_gene: TRBD1
abundance: -
j_gene: TRBJ1-1
CDR3aa: CASRFQGAPTEAFF
CDR3nt: TGCGCCAGCAGGTTCCAGGGGGCGCCCACTGAAGCTTTCTTT

v_gene: TRBV9
d_gene: TRBD1
abundance: -
j_gene: TRBJ2-2
CDR3aa: CASSVVSGGGELFF
CDR3nt: TGTGCCAGCAGCGTAGTCTCAGGGGGCGGGGAGCTGTTTTTT

v_gene: TRBV7-8
d_gene: TRBD1
abundance: -
j_gene: TRBJ2-3
CDR3aa: CASRETGVSDTQYF
CDR3nt: TGTGCCAGCAGGGAAACAGGGGTTTCAGATACGCAGTATTTT